The 18 T cell receptor beta chains given below trace back to one sample, sequenced in a study of blood T cell repertoires in COVID-19. Only in-frame clones appear in the TCRdb table, and some are missing; sequencing was by immunoSEQ multiplex PCR. The profile shows more than 150,000 clones, around 87% of them singletons. Sequenced sample: peripheral blood. The receptor set was obtained from a woman in her thirties or forties with acute or convalescent COVID-19.

This sequence joins TRBV5-1 and TRBJ1-6, with D hard to call. V lost 4 bases and J 5 bases, leaving 16 bases between the germline ends. Germline CDR1 SGHRS, CDR2 YFSETQ. This CDR3 is 16 amino acids long. The CDR3 sequence: CASSRYTTENNSPLHF. The DNA of the CDR3 is TGCGCCAGCAGCCGATATACCACAGAGAATAATTCACCCCTCCACTTT.

For the CDR3, the DNA is TGTGCCAGCAGTTTAATGGGAGAAGAGACCCAGTACTTC. It is translated as CASSLMGEETQYF. The chain links TRBV27 to TRBJ2-5, with D possibly TRBD2 on 5 matching bases. Per the germline V gene, CDR1 is MNHEY and CDR2 is SMNVEV (reference sequence). V lost 2 bases, J lost 3 bases, and 7 bases lay in between. The CDR3 sequence is 13 residues long.

This clone was observed a handful of times. The chain combines TRBV18 with TRBJ2-1; 7 bases line up with TRBD2. Germline loops: CDR1 KGHSH, CDR2 LQKENI. This CDR3 spans 17 amino acids. Trimming took 5 bases from V and 2 from J; bases not matched to a gene: 12. The CDR3 loop is CASSSRDYDRPYNEQFF. CDR3 sequence (DNA): TGTGCCAGCTCATCTCGGGACTATGACAGACCCTACAATGAGCAGTTCTTC.

The gene calls are TRBV5-4 and TRBJ2-6, with D maybe TRBD2 (5 bases). This CDR3 has 13 amino acids. Germline CDR1 reads SGHNT; CDR2 reads YYREEE (reference sequence). V lost 7 bases to trimming and J lost 2 bases, with 7 bases between them. CDR3 nucleotide sequence: TGTGCCAGCGGGAGAACTGGGGCCAACGTCCTGACTTTC. Protein sequence: CASGRTGANVLTF.

The chain has TRBV10-1 and TRBJ2-3; 8 nucleotides align to TRBD1. The germline V gene encodes CDR1 WNHNN and CDR2 SYGVQD (reference sequence). The CDR3 covers 15 residues. V dropped 4 bases and J dropped 6; count of bases not matched to a gene: 9. The CDR3 DNA follows: TGCGCCAGCAGTGCAGGCAGGGGGCTTATGGATACGCAGTATTTT. Amino acid sequence: CASSAGRGLMDTQYF.

This chain connects TRBV24-1 to TRBJ2-1; TRBD2 matches at 9 bases. CDR1 and CDR2 (germline): KGHDR, SFDVKD. This CDR3 has 16 residues. V trimming: 0 bases; J trimming: 5 bases; junction bases outside the gene matches: 4. This CDR3 is CATSDLTSGLDNEQFF. The CDR3 DNA is TGTGCCACCAGTGATTTGACTAGCGGGCTGGACAATGAGCAGTTCTTC.

CDR3 protein: CASSLLGTGVIYEQYF. In DNA form, the CDR3 reads TGTGCCAGCAGCTTATTAGGGACAGGGGTTATCTACGAGCAGTACTTC. The genes are TRBV7-2 and TRBJ2-7; TRBD1 matches 10 bases. This CDR3 is built from 16 residues. From germline, CDR1 is SGHTA and CDR2 FQGNSA. Trimming cost V 2 bases and J 3 bases; bases outside gene matches: 7.

The rearrangement links TRBV24-1 to TRBJ2-1, with TRBD1 matching over 8 bases. Germline CDR1 KGHDR, CDR2 SFDVKD. The CDR3 is 15 residues long. V trimming: 9 bases; J trimming: 8 bases; junction bases outside the gene matches: 14. CDR3: CATSTPGTGVYEQFF. CDR3 sequence (DNA): TGTGCCACCTCCACCCCCGGGACAGGAGTCTATGAGCAGTTCTTC.

This clone was counted a few times. The chain uses TRBV29-1 and TRBJ2-3; D remains unclear. Germline CDR1 is SQVTM and CDR2 is ANQGSEA. Trimming removed 4 bases at V and 5 bases at J, with 7 bases between. The CDR3 loop spans 11 amino acids. The CDR3 reads CSVVKQDTQYF. Here the CDR3 DNA reads TGCAGCGTTGTAAAGCAAGATACGCAGTATTTT.

This clone was recorded a few times. This chain joins TRBV6-2 or TRBV6-3 and TRBJ2-7, with TRBD2 matching over 8 bases. V trimming: 3 bases; J trimming: 0 bases; junction bases outside the gene matches: 10. The germline gives CDR1 MNHEY, CDR2 SVGEGT. The CDR3 is made up of 17 amino acids. The chain's CDR3 is CASSYRVTSASSYEQYF. In nucleotides, the CDR3 is TGTGCCAGCAGTTATCGGGTGACTAGCGCGAGCTCCTACGAGCAGTACTTC.

V usage is TRBV27 and J usage is TRBJ2-3, with a possible D match to TRBD2 (5 bases). Germline lookup yields CDR1 MNHEY and CDR2 SMNVEV (reference sequence). The CDR3 has 15 residues. V was trimmed by 2 bases and J by 1 base, leaving 10 bases between them. The CDR3 is CASSLADSGTDTQYF. The CDR3 bases are TGTGCCAGCAGTTTAGCAGATAGCGGCACAGATACGCAGTATTTT.

The rearrangement uses TRBV19 and TRBJ2-1; D might be TRBD1 (5 bases). The CDR3 has 13 residues. The germline CDR1 and CDR2 sequences are LNHDA and SQIVND (reference sequence). Trimming removed 5 bases at V and 10 bases at J, with 15 bases between. CDR3 DNA: TGTGCCAGTAGTTCCGGCAGGGCTGGAGAGCAGTTCTTC. Residues: CASSSGRAGEQFF. Full variable domain (rest looked up from reference TRBV19 and TRBJ2-1): DGGITQSPKYLFRKEGQNVTLSCEQNLNHDAMYWYRQDPGQGLRLIYYSQIVNDFQKGDIAEGYSVSREKKESFPLTVTSAQKNPTAFYLCASSSGRAGEQFFGPGTRLTVL.

This chain joins TRBV28 and TRBJ1-2; TRBD1 matches 8 bases. J gave up 6 bases and V 6 bases, and 6 bases lay outside the gene matches. Looked up from germline, CDR1 is MDHEN and CDR2 is SYDVKM. The CDR3 consists of 13 residues. CDR3 in DNA: TGTGCCAGCAGGTCAGGGGGCGCGGATGGCTACACCTTC. Translated, it gives CASRSGGADGYTF.

The chain links TRBV6-5 to TRBJ2-5, with a possible D match to TRBD1 (5 bases). V lost 2 bases and J lost 7, with 11 bases in between. Germline assignment: CDR1 MNHEY and CDR2 SVGAGI. The CDR3 spans 13 residues. In DNA form, the CDR3 reads TGTGCCAGCAGTTACGGGCTCCAGGGGACCCAGTACTTC. Translated, it gives CASSYGLQGTQYF.

The gene calls are TRBV19 and TRBJ1-5; 9 bases are a match to TRBD1. CDR3 length: 13 residues. Trimming took 4 bases from V and 5 from J; bases not matched to a gene: 0. Germline loops: CDR1 LNHDA, CDR2 SQIVND (reference sequence). DNA for the CDR3: TGTGCCAGTAGTAGGGACAGGGATCAGCCCCAGCATTTT. Its protein is CASSRDRDQPQHF.

The gene calls are TRBV2 and TRBJ1-3; 9 nucleotides line up with TRBD1. V lost 10 bases and J lost 0; bases outside the gene matches: 7. The V gene's germline CDR1 is SNHLY and CDR2 FYNNEI. The CDR3 runs to 15 residues. The CDR3 reads CATTRDRASGNTIYF. CDR3 nucleotides: TGTGCCACTACCCGGGACAGGGCCTCTGGAAACACCATATATTTT.

The rearrangement joins TRBV4-1 to TRBJ1-1; D not certain. From germline, CDR1 is MGHRA and CDR2 YSYEKL. The CDR3 is 13 residues long. V was shortened by 1 base and J by 10 bases, with 13 bases between the two germline ends. For the CDR3, the DNA is TGCGCCAGCAGCCAAGTAATACAGAAAGGAGCTTTCTTT. Protein sequence: CASSQVIQKGAFF.

V gene TRBV25-1 combines with J gene TRBJ1-4, with a tentative D call TRBD1 (6 bases). This CDR3 region has 16 residues. The V gene lost 1 base and the J gene lost 10 bases, with 19 bases spanning the gap. In germline, CDR1 is MGHDK, CDR2 SYGVNS. The CDR3 nucleotides read TGTGCCAGCAGTGAATCGAGAACAGGGACGGCAGTAAAACTGTTTTTT. Its protein product is CASSESRTGTAVKLFF.